Listed below are T cell receptor beta chains from one sample, sequenced in a study of shared clonotypes between healthy human individuals. The method was immunoSEQ multiplex PCR; TCRdb's version includes in-frame clones alone and lacks a portion of them. This table has about 1 million clones, roughly 80% appearing once. Sequencing used memory CD4+ T cells sorted from blood. These receptors originate from a young man in good health. Each CDR3 is given with its conserved first and last residue. Each record gives: V gene, J gene, D gene, clone size, CDR3 protein, CDR3 DNA. The D gene is left open where the match is weak. Rows may omit the clone size; those that give it use once, few, many or a size class.

v_call: TRBV6-5
j_call: TRBJ1-2
d_call: -
clone_size: few
cdr3_aa: CASRTPKGGHGYTF
cdr3_nt: TGTGCCAGCAGGACCCCCAAGGGGGGACATGGCTACACCTTC

v_call: TRBV6-5
j_call: TRBJ2-2
d_call: -
clone_size: -
cdr3_aa: CASRQGGRTGELFF
cdr3_nt: TGTGCCAGCAGACAGGGTGGACGCACCGGGGAGCTGTTTTTT

v_call: TRBV5-1
j_call: TRBJ1-5
d_call: -
clone_size: -
cdr3_aa: CASSLDGKLDQPQHF
cdr3_nt: TGCGCCAGCAGCTTGGACGGGAAGTTGGATCAGCCCCAGCATTTT

v_call: TRBV18
j_call: TRBJ1-2
d_call: -
clone_size: -
cdr3_aa: CASSPLLAGDGYTF
cdr3_nt: TGTGCCAGCTCACCACTCTTGGCAGGGGACGGCTACACCTTC

v_call: TRBV2
j_call: TRBJ1-4
d_call: -
clone_size: -
cdr3_aa: CASRPWTPTNEKLFF
cdr3_nt: TGTGCCAGCAGGCCTTGGACGCCAACTAATGAAAAACTGTTTTTT

v_call: TRBV23-1
j_call: TRBJ2-3
d_call: -
clone_size: -
cdr3_aa: CASSQFCSRITDTQYF
cdr3_nt: TGCGCCAGCAGTCAATTTTGTTCCCGAATCACAGATACGCAGTATTTT

v_call: TRBV19
j_call: TRBJ1-5
d_call: -
clone_size: -
cdr3_aa: CASTMGYSNSNQPQHF
cdr3_nt: TGTGCCAGTACCATGGGGTACAGTAATAGCAATCAGCCCCAGCATTTT

v_call: TRBV28
j_call: TRBJ2-5
d_call: -
clone_size: -
cdr3_aa: CASNPPGARETQYF
cdr3_nt: TGTGCCAGCAACCCTCCAGGGGCGAGGGAGACCCAGTACTTC

v_call: TRBV12-5
j_call: TRBJ2-3
d_call: -
clone_size: -
cdr3_aa: CASGPPLNNTQYF
cdr3_nt: TGTGCTAGTGGTCCGCCCCTCAATAATACGCAGTATTTT

v_call: TRBV7-6
j_call: TRBJ2-1
d_call: TRBD2
clone_size: -
cdr3_aa: CASAEREGEQFF
cdr3_nt: TGTGCCAGCGCGGAGCGGGAGGGTGAGCAGTTCTTC

v_call: TRBV30
j_call: TRBJ2-7
d_call: TRBD2
clone_size: -
cdr3_aa: CAWSTSGRALVYEQYF
cdr3_nt: TGTGCCTGGAGTACTAGCGGGAGGGCCTTAGTGTACGAGCAGTACTTC

v_call: TRBV6-1
j_call: TRBJ1-2
d_call: -
clone_size: few
cdr3_aa: CASSMGGRGYTF
cdr3_nt: TGTGCCAGCAGTATGGGAGGTCGAGGCTACACCTTC

v_call: TRBV29-1
j_call: TRBJ1-4
d_call: -
clone_size: -
cdr3_aa: CSVEVGGKLFF
cdr3_nt: TGCAGCGTTGAAGTTGGCGGAAAACTGTTTTTT

v_call: TRBV9
j_call: TRBJ2-7
d_call: -
clone_size: once
cdr3_aa: CASSVGAGFVHEQYF
cdr3_nt: TGTGCCAGCAGCGTAGGGGCGGGGTTCGTCCACGAGCAGTACTTC

v_call: TRBV6-5
j_call: TRBJ1-1
d_call: -
clone_size: -
cdr3_aa: CASASGWAGETKAFF
cdr3_nt: TGTGCCAGTGCGTCGGGGTGGGCAGGAGAAACTAAAGCTTTCTTT

v_call: TRBV7-2
j_call: TRBJ2-5
d_call: TRBD2
clone_size: -
cdr3_aa: CASSSGLAVGAPQYF
cdr3_nt: TGTGCCAGCAGCTCCGGACTAGCGGTGGGGGCGCCCCAGTACTTC

v_call: TRBV10-1
j_call: TRBJ2-5
d_call: TRBD2
clone_size: -
cdr3_aa: CASSDRRLAGSLGTQYF
cdr3_nt: TGCGCCAGCAGTGATCGAAGGCTAGCGGGGTCCTTAGGGACCCAGTACTTC

v_call: TRBV6-1
j_call: TRBJ1-1
d_call: -
clone_size: once
cdr3_aa: CASSALPNMNTEAFF
cdr3_nt: TGTGCCAGCAGTGCTCTACCTAACATGAACACTGAAGCTTTCTTT

v_call: TRBV19
j_call: TRBJ1-5
d_call: -
clone_size: -
cdr3_aa: CASSRPEEYNQPQHF
cdr3_nt: TGTGCCAGTAGTAGACCCGAAGAGTACAATCAGCCCCAGCATTTT

v_call: TRBV29-1
j_call: TRBJ1-1
d_call: -
clone_size: -
cdr3_aa: CSVERGRNTEAFF
cdr3_nt: TGCAGCGTTGAACGAGGGCGAAACACTGAAGCTTTCTTT

v_call: TRBV5-4
j_call: TRBJ2-4
d_call: TRBD1
clone_size: -
cdr3_aa: CASSTTGGTNIQYF
cdr3_nt: TGTGCCAGCAGCACGACAGGGGGAACAAACATTCAGTACTTC

v_call: TRBV7-9
j_call: TRBJ1-5
d_call: TRBD1
clone_size: -
cdr3_aa: CASSWGGQGTQPQHF
cdr3_nt: TGTGCCAGCAGCTGGGGAGGACAGGGGACCCAGCCCCAGCATTTT

v_call: TRBV5-1
j_call: TRBJ1-2
d_call: TRBD1
clone_size: -
cdr3_aa: CASSSPGQGARDGYTF
cdr3_nt: TGCGCCAGCAGCTCCCCGGGACAGGGGGCCAGAGATGGCTACACCTTC

v_call: TRBV6-1
j_call: TRBJ1-5
d_call: -
clone_size: -
cdr3_aa: CASSEQGTQPQHF
cdr3_nt: TGTGCCAGCAGTGAACAGGGAACTCAGCCCCAGCATTTT

v_call: TRBV18
j_call: TRBJ1-2
d_call: -
clone_size: -
cdr3_aa: CASSPPQWRGYGYTF
cdr3_nt: TGTGCCAGCTCACCCCCCCAGTGGAGGGGCTATGGCTACACCTTC

v_call: TRBV2
j_call: TRBJ1-5
d_call: -
clone_size: few
cdr3_aa: CASRAGGQPQHF
cdr3_nt: TGTGCCAGCAGGGCCGGGGGTCAGCCCCAGCATTTT